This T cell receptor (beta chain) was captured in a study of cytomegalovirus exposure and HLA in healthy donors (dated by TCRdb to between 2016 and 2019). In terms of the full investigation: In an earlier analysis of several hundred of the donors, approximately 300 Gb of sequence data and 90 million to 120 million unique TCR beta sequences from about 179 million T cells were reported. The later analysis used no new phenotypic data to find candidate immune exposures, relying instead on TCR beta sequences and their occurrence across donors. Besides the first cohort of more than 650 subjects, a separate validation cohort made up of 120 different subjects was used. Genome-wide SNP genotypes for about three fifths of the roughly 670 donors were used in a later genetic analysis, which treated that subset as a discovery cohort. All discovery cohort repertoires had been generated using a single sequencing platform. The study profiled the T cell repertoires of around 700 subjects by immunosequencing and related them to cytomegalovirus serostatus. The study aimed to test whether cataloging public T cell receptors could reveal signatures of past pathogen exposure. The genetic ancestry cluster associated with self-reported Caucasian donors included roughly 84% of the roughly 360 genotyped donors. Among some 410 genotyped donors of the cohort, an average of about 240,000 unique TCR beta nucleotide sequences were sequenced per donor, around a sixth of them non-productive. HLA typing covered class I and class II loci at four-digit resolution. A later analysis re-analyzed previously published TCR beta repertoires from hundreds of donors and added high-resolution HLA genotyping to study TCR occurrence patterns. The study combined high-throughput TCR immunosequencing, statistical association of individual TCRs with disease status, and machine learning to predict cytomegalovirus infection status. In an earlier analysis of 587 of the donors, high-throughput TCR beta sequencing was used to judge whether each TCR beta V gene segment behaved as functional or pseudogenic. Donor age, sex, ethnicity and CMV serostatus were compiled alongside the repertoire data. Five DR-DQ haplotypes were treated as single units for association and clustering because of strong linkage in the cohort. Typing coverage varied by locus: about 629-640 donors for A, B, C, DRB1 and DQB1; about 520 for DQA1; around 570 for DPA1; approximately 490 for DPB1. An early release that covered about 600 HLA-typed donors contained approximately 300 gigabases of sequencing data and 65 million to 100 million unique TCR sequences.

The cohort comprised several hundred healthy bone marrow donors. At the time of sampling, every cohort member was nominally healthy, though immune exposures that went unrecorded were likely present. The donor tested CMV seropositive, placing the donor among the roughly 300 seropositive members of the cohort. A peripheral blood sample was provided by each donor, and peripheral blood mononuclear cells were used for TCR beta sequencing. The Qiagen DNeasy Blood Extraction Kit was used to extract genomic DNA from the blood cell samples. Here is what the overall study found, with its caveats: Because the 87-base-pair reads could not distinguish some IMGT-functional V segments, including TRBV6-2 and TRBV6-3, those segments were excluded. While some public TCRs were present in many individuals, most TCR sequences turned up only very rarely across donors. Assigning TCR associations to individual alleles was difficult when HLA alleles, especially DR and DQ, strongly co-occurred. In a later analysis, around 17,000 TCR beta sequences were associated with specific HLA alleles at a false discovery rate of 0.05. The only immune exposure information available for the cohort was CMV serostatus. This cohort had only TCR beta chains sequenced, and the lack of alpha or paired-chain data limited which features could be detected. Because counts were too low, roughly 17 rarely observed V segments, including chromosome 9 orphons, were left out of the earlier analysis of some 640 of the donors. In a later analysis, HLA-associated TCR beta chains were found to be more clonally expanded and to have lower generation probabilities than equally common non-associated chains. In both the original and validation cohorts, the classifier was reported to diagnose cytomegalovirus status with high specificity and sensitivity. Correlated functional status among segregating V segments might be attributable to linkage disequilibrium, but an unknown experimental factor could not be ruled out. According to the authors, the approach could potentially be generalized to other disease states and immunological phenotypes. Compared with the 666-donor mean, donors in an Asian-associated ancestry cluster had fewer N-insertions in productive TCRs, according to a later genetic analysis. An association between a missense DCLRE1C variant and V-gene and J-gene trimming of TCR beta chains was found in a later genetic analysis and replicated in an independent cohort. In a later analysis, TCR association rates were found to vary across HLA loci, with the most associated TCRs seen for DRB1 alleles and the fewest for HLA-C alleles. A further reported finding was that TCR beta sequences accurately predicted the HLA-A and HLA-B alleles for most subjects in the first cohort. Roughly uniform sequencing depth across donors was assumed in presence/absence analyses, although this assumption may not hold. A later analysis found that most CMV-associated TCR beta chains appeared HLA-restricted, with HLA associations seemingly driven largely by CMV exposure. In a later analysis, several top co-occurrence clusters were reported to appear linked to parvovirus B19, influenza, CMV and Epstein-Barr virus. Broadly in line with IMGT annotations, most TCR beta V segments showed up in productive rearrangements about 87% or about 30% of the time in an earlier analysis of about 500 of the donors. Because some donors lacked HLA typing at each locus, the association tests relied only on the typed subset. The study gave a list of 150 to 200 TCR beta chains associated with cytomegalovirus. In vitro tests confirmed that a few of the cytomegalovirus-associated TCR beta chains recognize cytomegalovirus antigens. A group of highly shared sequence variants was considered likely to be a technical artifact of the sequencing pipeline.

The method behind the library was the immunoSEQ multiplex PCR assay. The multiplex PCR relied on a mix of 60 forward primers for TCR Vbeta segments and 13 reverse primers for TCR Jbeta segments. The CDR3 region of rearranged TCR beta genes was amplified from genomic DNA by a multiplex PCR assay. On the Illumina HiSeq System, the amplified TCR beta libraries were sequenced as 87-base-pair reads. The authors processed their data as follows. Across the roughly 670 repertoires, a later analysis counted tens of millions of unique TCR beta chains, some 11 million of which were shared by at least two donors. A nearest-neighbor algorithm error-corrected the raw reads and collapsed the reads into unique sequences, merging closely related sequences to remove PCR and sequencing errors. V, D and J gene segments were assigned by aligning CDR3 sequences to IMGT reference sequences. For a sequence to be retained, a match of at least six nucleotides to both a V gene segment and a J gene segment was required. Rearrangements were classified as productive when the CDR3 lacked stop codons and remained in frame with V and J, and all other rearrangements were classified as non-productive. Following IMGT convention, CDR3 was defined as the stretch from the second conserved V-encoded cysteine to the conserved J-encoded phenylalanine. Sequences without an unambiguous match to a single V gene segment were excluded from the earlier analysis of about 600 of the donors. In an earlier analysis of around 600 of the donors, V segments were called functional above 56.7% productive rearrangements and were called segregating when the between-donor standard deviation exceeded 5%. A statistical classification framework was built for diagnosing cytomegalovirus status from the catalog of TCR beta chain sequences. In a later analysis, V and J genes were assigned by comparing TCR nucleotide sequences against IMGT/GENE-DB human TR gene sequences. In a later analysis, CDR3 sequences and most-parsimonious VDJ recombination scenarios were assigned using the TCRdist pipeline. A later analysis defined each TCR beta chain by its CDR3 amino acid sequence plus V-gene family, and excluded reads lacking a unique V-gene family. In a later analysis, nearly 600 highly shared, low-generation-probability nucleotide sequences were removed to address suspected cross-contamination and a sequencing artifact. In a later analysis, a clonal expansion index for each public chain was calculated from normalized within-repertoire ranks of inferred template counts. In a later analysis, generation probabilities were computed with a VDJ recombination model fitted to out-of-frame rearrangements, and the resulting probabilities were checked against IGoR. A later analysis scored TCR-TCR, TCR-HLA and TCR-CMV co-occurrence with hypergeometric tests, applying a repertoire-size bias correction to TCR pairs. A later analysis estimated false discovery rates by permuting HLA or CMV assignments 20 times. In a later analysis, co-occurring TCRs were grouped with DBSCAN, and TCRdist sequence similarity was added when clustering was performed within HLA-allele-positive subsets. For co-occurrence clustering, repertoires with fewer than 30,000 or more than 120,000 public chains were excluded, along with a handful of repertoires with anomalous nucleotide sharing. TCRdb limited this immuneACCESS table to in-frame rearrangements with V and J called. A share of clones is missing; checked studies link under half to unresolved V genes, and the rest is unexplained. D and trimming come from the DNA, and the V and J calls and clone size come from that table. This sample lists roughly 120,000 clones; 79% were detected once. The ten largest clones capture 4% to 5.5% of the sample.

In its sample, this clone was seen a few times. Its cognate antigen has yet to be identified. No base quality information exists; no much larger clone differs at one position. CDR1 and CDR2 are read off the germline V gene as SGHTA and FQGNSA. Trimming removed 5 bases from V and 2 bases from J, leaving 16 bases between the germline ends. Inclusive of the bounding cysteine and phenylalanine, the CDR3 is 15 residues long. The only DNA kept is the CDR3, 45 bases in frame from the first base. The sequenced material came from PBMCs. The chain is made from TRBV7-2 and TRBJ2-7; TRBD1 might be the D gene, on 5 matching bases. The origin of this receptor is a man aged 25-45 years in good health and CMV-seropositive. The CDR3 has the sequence CASSEAGSAAYEQYF. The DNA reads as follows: TGTGCCAGCAGCGAGGCAGGGTCGGCCGCCTACGAGCAGTACTTC.